This is a list of T cell receptor beta chains from one sample in a study of cytomegalovirus exposure and HLA in healthy donors. Assay: immunoSEQ multiplex PCR; the TCRdb copy retains only in-frame clones and omits some. Seen here are about 270,000 clones, roughly 70% observed once, and the top ten hold 2% to 2.5%. Material: PBMCs. These receptors all come from a female donor in good health and CMV-seronegative. CDR3s include the opening cysteine and the closing phenylalanine or tryptophan. The order of the fields is D gene, J gene, clone size, V gene, CDR3 protein, CDR3 DNA. The D gene is left open where the match is weak. Only part of the rows carry a size: once, few, many, or a class if the clone is expanded.

.,TRBJ1-4,.,TRBV7-9,CASTRPNEKLFF,TGTGCCAGCACCAGGCCGAATGAAAAACTGTTTTTT
.,TRBJ2-5,.,TRBV6-6,CASSYEAGSQETQYF,TGTGCCAGCAGTTACGAGGCGGGAAGCCAAGAGACCCAGTACTTC
TRBD2,TRBJ2-7,.,TRBV7-9,CASSPRTSAGYEQYF,TGTGCCAGCAGCCCGAGGACTAGCGCGGGCTACGAGCAGTACTTC
.,TRBJ2-7,few,TRBV15,CATSSQLGRTYEQYF,TGTGCCACCAGCAGTCAACTCGGACGGACATACGAGCAGTACTTC
TRBD2,TRBJ2-1,.,TRBV13,CASSSGLAGERYNEQFF,TGTGCCAGCAGCTCCGGACTAGCGGGAGAGCGCTACAATGAGCAGTTCTTC
TRBD1,TRBJ2-3,.,TRBV27,CASSRDRGTDTQYF,TGTGCCAGCAGCCGGGACAGGGGCACAGATACGCAGTATTTT
.,TRBJ2-1,.,TRBV6-5,CASSYGQGLRNEQFF,TGTGCCAGCAGTTACGGGCAGGGTTTACGCAATGAGCAGTTCTTC
TRBD1,TRBJ2-1,few,TRBV7-2,CASSSGQGAYNEQFF,TGTGCCAGCAGCTCCGGACAGGGGGCCTACAATGAGCAGTTCTTC
.,TRBJ1-1,once,TRBV6-6,CASSYHRTDMNTEAFF,TGTGCCAGCAGTTACCACAGGACAGACATGAACACTGAAGCTTTCTTT
TRBD2,TRBJ2-7,.,TRBV7-4,CASSRGEPYEQYF,TGTGCCAGCAGTCGGGGGGAGCCCTACGAGCAGTACTTC
.,TRBJ1-1,.,TRBV5-1,CASSAQAGNTEAFF,TGCGCCAGCAGCGCCCAGGCCGGGAACACTGAAGCTTTCTTT
TRBD2,TRBJ2-1,few,TRBV15,CATSGGSDYNEQFF,TGTGCCACCAGCGGCGGGAGCGACTACAATGAGCAGTTCTTC
.,TRBJ2-3,.,TRBV7-9,CASSLGGPSTDTQYF,TGTGCCAGCAGCTTAGGCGGGCCATCCACAGATACGCAGTATTTT
TRBD1,TRBJ2-2,.,TRBV27,CASSSLSTGEDTGELFF,TGTGCCAGCAGTTCCTTGTCGACAGGGGAGGACACCGGGGAGCTGTTTTTT
TRBD2,TRBJ2-3,.,TRBV27,CASRPGTSFDTQYF,TGTGCCAGCAGGCCCGGGACTAGCTTTGATACGCAGTATTTT
TRBD2,TRBJ2-7,.,TRBV5-1,CASSLDSPSGRAYEQYF,TGCGCCAGCAGCTTGGATTCCCCCAGCGGGAGGGCCTACGAGCAGTACTTC
.,TRBJ1-2,.,TRBV4-1,CASSQAGAGNYGYTF,TGCGCCAGCAGCCAAGCAGGGGCAGGTAACTATGGCTACACCTTC
TRBD2,TRBJ2-2,.,TRBV29-1,CRLIQRGSGELFF,TGCAGACTGATACAGCGGGGAAGCGGGGAGCTGTTTTTT
TRBD2,TRBJ2-3,.,TRBV7-2,CASSPLAGGPGTDTQYF,TGTGCCAGCAGCCCGCTGGCGGGAGGGCCGGGCACAGATACGCAGTATTTT
TRBD2,TRBJ2-7,.,TRBV28,CASSFGAGGPYEQYF,TGTGCCAGCAGTTTCGGAGCGGGAGGGCCCTACGAGCAGTACTTC
TRBD1,TRBJ2-5,.,TRBV15,CATSRETGLETQYF,TGTGCCACCAGCAGAGAGACAGGGTTGGAGACCCAGTACTTC
.,TRBJ2-7,.,TRBV7-8,CASSLRLKDEQYF,TGTGCCAGCAGCTTGCGGCTGAAAGACGAGCAGTACTTC
.,TRBJ1-1,.,TRBV18,CASSPRGELNTEAFF,TGTGCCAGCTCTCCCCGGGGGGAGTTGAACACTGAAGCTTTCTTT
TRBD1,TRBJ2-5,few,TRBV19,CASSIDLYRGARETQYF,TGTGCCAGTAGTATAGATCTATACAGGGGGGCTAGGGAGACCCAGTACTTC
.,TRBJ2-2,.,TRBV30,CAWSAGKAGELFF,TGTGCCTGGAGTGCGGGTAAAGCCGGGGAGCTGTTTTTT
TRBD2,TRBJ2-7,.,TRBV11-2,CASSPAGTSPYEQYF,TGTGCCAGCAGCCCGGCCGGGACTAGCCCCTACGAGCAGTACTTC